Below, 20 T cell receptor beta chains from the same sample are listed, as sequenced in a study of OX40 agonist ivuxolimab in advanced cancers. The data were produced by immunoSEQ multiplex PCR, yet TCRdb's version contains in-frame clones alone and is incomplete. The sample records approximately 60,000 clones, more than 75% being singletons. Sequences were derived from CD4+ or CD8+ T cells sorted from blood, sampled in a trial of the OX40 agonist ivuxolimab. Every receptor here comes from an adult with an advanced solid tumor such as melanoma, head and neck, liver or kidney cancer.

The chain joins TRBV7-9 to TRBJ1-1, with D perhaps matching TRBD1 (5 bases). The CDR3 extends over 14 amino acids. Trimming shortened V by 7 bases and J by 4 bases, and 16 bases separated the two germline ends. Germline loops: CDR1 SEHNR, CDR2 FQNEAQ (reference sequence). DNA for the CDR3: TGTGCCAGCATCGCGGGGGTGGTAAGCACTGAAGCTTTCTTT. It is translated as CASIAGVVSTEAFF.

This chain connects TRBV4-3 to TRBJ2-3; 7 bases are shared with TRBD1. This CDR3 has 13 residues. Trimming removed 4 bases from V and 3 bases from J; junction bases left unmatched: 1. CDR1 LGHNA and CDR2 YSLEER come from the germline V gene. CDR3 amino acids: CASSRTGTDTQYF. CDR3 coding DNA: TGCGCCAGCAGCCGGACAGGAACAGATACGCAGTATTTT.

The CDR3 sequence is CASSPSSETQYF. In DNA form, the CDR3 reads TGTGCCAGCAGCCCCTCCTCCGAGACCCAGTACTTC. The chain carries TRBV7-9 and TRBJ2-5, with D uncertain. Trimming stripped 5 bases from V and 5 bases from J, with 9 bases between. Germline V gene sequence: CDR1 SEHNR, CDR2 FQNEAQ (reference sequence). The CDR3 covers 12 residues.

The rearrangement links TRBV2 to TRBJ2-5, with 7 bases aligning to TRBD2. V was clipped by 6 bases and J by 4 bases; unmatched bases: 2. The CDR3 is 12 residues long. Germline CDR1 and CDR2: SNHLY and FYNNEI. DNA for the CDR3: TGTGCCAGCAGGCGGGGGTCAGAGACCCAGTACTTC. Translating it yields CASRRGSETQYF. Variable domain in full (rest from reference TRBV2 and TRBJ2-5): EPEVTQTPSHQVTQMGQEVILRCVPISNHLYFYWYRQILGQKVEFLVSFYNNEISEKSEIFDDQFSVERPDGSNFTLKIRSTKLEDSAMYFCASRRGSETQYFGPGTRLLVL.

The gene calls are TRBV6-1 and TRBJ2-5; 7 bases fit TRBD2. V lost 8 bases and J lost 11; bases outside the gene matches: 11. In germline, CDR1 is MNHNS, CDR2 SASEGT. This CDR3 has 12 amino acids. CDR3 loop: CASRRGLREQYF. In nucleotides, the CDR3 is TGTGCCAGCCGGCGGGGGTTGAGGGAGCAGTACTTC.

CDR3 protein: CARRPWRNIQYF. Written as DNA, the CDR3 is TGTGCCAGAAGACCGTGGCGGAACATTCAGTACTTC. The chain has TRBV5-3 and TRBJ2-4; no clear D. TRBV5-3 is treated as an ORF (open reading frame) with a function not yet certain. Trimming left V 5 bases short and J 7 bases short, with 10 bases between. The length of the CDR3 is 12 residues.

This chain uses TRBV25-1 with TRBJ2-1, with TRBD2 matching over 7 bases. There are 13 residues in the CDR3. Trimming removed 4 bases from V and 5 bases from J; junction bases left unmatched: 2. In germline, CDR1 is MGHDK, CDR2 SYGVNS. CDR3 coding DNA: TGTGCCAGCAGTGGGCTAGCGGACAATGAGCAGTTCTTC. It yields the protein CASSGLADNEQFF.

This clone was seen just once. V and J are TRBV19 and TRBJ1-1; no reliable D call. The V gene's germline CDR1 is LNHDA and CDR2 SQIVND (reference sequence). The V end was cut by 4 bases, the J end by 1 base, with 10 bases between. There are 14 residues in the CDR3. The CDR3 DNA sequence: TGTGCCAGTAGTAGGAACACTCAGAACACTGAAGCTTTCTTT. Protein product: CASSRNTQNTEAFF.

The chain is built from TRBV4-1 and TRBJ2-1; 11 bases fit TRBD2. Trimming took 3 bases from V and 9 from J; bases not matched to a gene: 7. This CDR3 has 15 residues. Germline CDR1 reads MGHRA; CDR2 reads YSYEKL. The DNA for the CDR3 is TGCGCCAGCAGCCAGGGGACTAGCGGCTCCCTTGAGCAGTTCTTC. Its translation: CASSQGTSGSLEQFF.

The chain links TRBV6-6 to TRBJ2-7; TRBD2 matches 7 bases. The CDR3 has 15 residues. J lost 4 bases, V lost 10 bases, and 16 bases had no gene match. CDR1 MNHNY and CDR2 SVGAGI come from the germline V gene (reference sequence). CDR3 bases: TGTGCCACCCTAAATCTCGGCGGGAGTGGGTACGAGCAGTACTTC. Residues: CATLNLGGSGYEQYF.

This clone was recorded only once. The junction shows a germline mismatch at one end, possibly a read error. The V call is TRBV10-3, the J call TRBJ1-3; D not resolved. The germline V gene has CDR1 ENHRY and CDR2 SYGVKD. The CDR3 totals 12 residues. In nucleotides, the CDR3 is TGTGCCATCAGGGAGTTCGGGGACACCATATATTTT. Translating it yields CAIREFGDTIYF.

The chain carries TRBV15 and TRBJ2-6; D uncertain. Per the germline V gene, CDR1 is LNHNV and CDR2 is YYDKDF (reference sequence). The V end lost 9 bases, the J end lost 3 bases, and 15 bases lay between the germline ends. This CDR3 contains 15 residues. This CDR3 is CATSLDGVGANVLTF. CDR3 bases: TGTGCCACGTCGCTAGACGGCGTTGGGGCCAACGTCCTGACTTTC. Full variable domain (missing parts from reference TRBV15 and TRBJ2-6): DAMVIQNPRYQVTQFGKPVTLSCSQTLNHNVMYWYQQKSSQAPKLLFHYYDKDFNNEADTPDNFQSRRPNTSFCFLDIRSPGLGDTAMYLCATSLDGVGANVLTFGAGSRLTVL.

The chain uses TRBV11-2 and TRBJ2-3, with 13 bases that match TRBD2. CDR1 is SGHAT and CDR2 is FQNNGV in the germline V gene. The CDR3 covers 19 residues. The V segment lost 5 bases and the J segment 3 bases; nucleotides outside the gene matches: 14. This CDR3 reads CASSRLAGGGAAQTDTQYF. The CDR3 DNA follows: TGTGCCAGCAGCAGACTAGCGGGAGGAGGGGCGGCACAGACAGATACGCAGTATTTT.

A word on this clone: Other DNA sequences from this sample encode an identical CDR3 as well. V usage is TRBV4-1 and J usage is TRBJ2-1; D remains unclear. The CDR3 is 12 amino acids. Germline lookup yields CDR1 MGHRA and CDR2 YSYEKL. Trimming left V 1 base short and J 10 bases short, with 8 bases between. The CDR3 nucleotides are TGCGCCAGCAGCCAAGTATTGGGGGAGCAGTTCTTC. Its protein product is CASSQVLGEQFF.

This clone has more than one count but fewer than ten. The V and J genes are TRBV5-1 and TRBJ1-1; D uncertain. The V gene's germline CDR1 is SGHRS and CDR2 YFSETQ. The V end was cut by 3 bases, the J end by 0 bases, with 9 bases between. The CDR3 is made up of 14 amino acids. CDR3 sequence reads: CASSYSTMNTEAFF. As DNA, the CDR3 is TGCGCCAGCAGCTACTCAACTATGAACACTGAAGCTTTCTTT.

The rearrangement joins TRBV19 to TRBJ2-3; no firm D call. Trimming removed 2 bases from V and 5 bases from J, with 8 bases in between. CDR3 length: 13 residues. Germline V gene data show CDR1 as LNHDA and CDR2 as SQIVND (reference sequence). CDR3 sequence reads: CASSIMAGDTQYF. The CDR3 DNA reads as TGTGCCAGTAGTATAATGGCCGGAGATACGCAGTATTTT.

The chain combines TRBV5-1 with TRBJ2-3; TRBD2 aligns across 14 bases. The CDR3 consists of 17 residues. Germline V gene data show CDR1 as SGHRS and CDR2 as YFSETQ. Unmatched junction bases numbered 9, after V lost 4 bases and J lost 5 bases. CDR3 amino acids: CASSPGLAGENRDTQYF. DNA for the CDR3: TGCGCCAGCAGCCCGGGACTAGCGGGAGAGAATCGAGATACGCAGTATTTT.

The rearrangement links TRBV11-3 to TRBJ2-1; possible D gene TRBD2, 5 bases. The CDR3 loop spans 14 amino acids. The germline V gene encodes CDR1 SGHNT and CDR2 YENEEA. Trimming took 2 bases from V and 7 from J, leaving 12 bases between them. The CDR3 DNA sequence: TGTGCCAGCAGCTTACTAGCAGTCGCAAATGAGCAGTTCTTC. Translating gives CASSLLAVANEQFF.

The chain carries TRBV7-2 and TRBJ2-1; TRBD1 or TRBD2 may be the D gene (6 bases each). Germline CDR1 SGHTA, CDR2 FQGNSA. The CDR3 contains 16 residues. The ends were cut back, 1 base at V and 8 bases at J, with 18 bases in the middle. The CDR3 sequence: CASSLGLGGHKDEQFF. The DNA for the CDR3 is TGTGCCAGCAGCTTAGGATTAGGGGGGCACAAGGATGAGCAGTTCTTC.

The chain has TRBV5-6 and TRBJ2-5; D remains ambiguous. The CDR3 loop spans 16 amino acids. Germline assignment: CDR1 SGHDT and CDR2 YYEEEE. V lost 4 bases and J lost 0, with 16 bases in between. The CDR3 region has the DNA TGTGCCAGCAGCCCCTTTGTGGGAATCCACCAAGAGACCCAGTACTTC. Protein: CASSPFVGIHQETQYF.